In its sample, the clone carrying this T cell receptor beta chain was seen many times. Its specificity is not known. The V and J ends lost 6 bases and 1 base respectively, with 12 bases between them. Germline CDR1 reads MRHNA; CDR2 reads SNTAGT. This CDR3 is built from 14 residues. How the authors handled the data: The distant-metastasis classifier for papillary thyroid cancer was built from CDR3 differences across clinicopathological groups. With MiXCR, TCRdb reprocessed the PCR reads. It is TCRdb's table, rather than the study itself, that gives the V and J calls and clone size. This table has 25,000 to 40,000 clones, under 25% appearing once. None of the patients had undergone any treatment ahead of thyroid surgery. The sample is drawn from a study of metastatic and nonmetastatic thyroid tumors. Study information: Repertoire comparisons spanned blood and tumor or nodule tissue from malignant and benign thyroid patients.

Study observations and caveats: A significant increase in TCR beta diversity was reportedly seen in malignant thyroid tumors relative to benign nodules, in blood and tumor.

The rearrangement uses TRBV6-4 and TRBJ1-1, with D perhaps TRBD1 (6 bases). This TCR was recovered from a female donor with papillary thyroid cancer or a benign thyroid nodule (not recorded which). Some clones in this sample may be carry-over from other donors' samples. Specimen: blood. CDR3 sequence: CASREGGTNTEAFF. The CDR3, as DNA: TGTGCCAGCAGGGAGGGGGGTACGAACACTGAAGCTTTCTTT.